The text below deals with one T cell receptor beta chain. Its antigen is unknown. The V end was cut by 4 bases, the J end by 5 bases, with 16 bases between. CDR3 size: 14 residues. CDR1 DFQATT and CDR2 SNEGSKA come from the germline V gene (reference sequence). The authors ran a second PCR of 7 to 11 cycles using a sample-barcoded 5' primer and a J-beta primer mix. Each of the cDNA molecules was tagged by a template-switch adaptor with 12 random nucleotides. Each CDR3 protein gets one entry after TCRdb re-called the 5' RACE reads with MiXCR. The repertoire holds about 2 million distinct CDR3 sequences, with around half as singletons. This sample was taken from a study of blood T cells in healthy people across ages. Overall study results and limits: With age, beta diversity per million T cells declined roughly linearly, significantly by approximately 40. A greater number of naive CD4+ cells and higher diversity distinguished long-lived donors from aged donors.

The sample consisted of blood. The V gene is TRBV20-1, the J gene TRBJ2-3; D may be TRBD1 or TRBD2 (6 bases each). The source is a woman in her 40s in good health. This chain's CDR3 is CSAKSGGPGDTQYF. The CDR3 nucleotides read TGCAGTGCTAAGAGTGGGGGGCCGGGAGATACGCAGTATTTT.